The rows below give T cell receptor beta chains drawn from one sample of a study of cytomegalovirus exposure and HLA in healthy donors. Sequenced by immunoSEQ multiplex PCR; TCRdb stores in-frame clones only, minus some. This sample yields 120,000 to 150,000 clones, of which 85% to 90% are seen a single time; 3.3% belongs to the top ten. The sequenced sample consisted of PBMCs. All receptors derive from a woman aged 18-29 years in good health and CMV-seropositive. The CDR3 runs from the conserved cysteine through the conserved F or W. A D gene is named only where the DNA matches it firmly. Size is stated for part of the rows, as once, few or many counts, or as a class when the clone is expanded.

clone_size	v_call	j_call	d_call	cdr3_aa	cdr3_nt
once	TRBV6-1	TRBJ1-1	-	CASSDPLTEAFF	TGTGCCAGCAGTGACCCCCTGACTGAAGCTTTCTTT
-	TRBV11-1	TRBJ2-2	TRBD2	CASSFGLAGVGELFF	TGTGCCAGCAGCTTTGGACTAGCGGGAGTCGGGGAGCTGTTTTTT
-	TRBV5-1	TRBJ2-7	-	CASSSDITSYEQYF	TGCGCCAGCAGCTCGGACATAACCTCCTACGAGCAGTACTTC
-	TRBV2	TRBJ2-3	-	CASSRETVQTQYF	TGTGCCAGCAGTCGAGAGACAGTGCAAACGCAGTATTTT
-	TRBV5-1	TRBJ2-7	-	CASSLGSVEEQYF	TGCGCCAGCAGCCTCGGGTCTGTCGAGGAGCAGTACTTC
-	TRBV5-6	TRBJ2-7	TRBD2	CASSYYVGIKRESQYEQYF	TGTGCCAGCAGCTATTATGTGGGGATTAAGCGGGAGAGTCAGTACGAGCAGTACTTC
-	TRBV29-1	TRBJ2-5	TRBD2	CSVEGGGRGETQYF	TGCAGCGTTGAAGGCGGGGGGCGCGGAGAGACCCAGTACTTC
-	TRBV28	TRBJ1-2	-	CASTEASGYGYTF	TGTGCCAGCACGGAAGCAAGCGGATATGGCTACACCTTC
-	TRBV6-6	TRBJ2-7	-	CASSTRDTSYEQYF	TGTGCCAGCAGTACCCGGGACACCTCCTACGAGCAGTACTTC
-	TRBV12-5	TRBJ2-7	TRBD1	CASGLTGGSYEQYF	TGTGCTAGTGGTTTGACAGGGGGCTCCTACGAGCAGTACTTC
once	TRBV6-1	TRBJ2-7	-	CASSDKRGGPAYEQYF	TGTGCCAGCAGTGATAAAAGGGGGGGGCCGGCGTACGAGCAGTACTTC
-	TRBV5-6	TRBJ2-7	TRBD2	CASSLVLTSGSYEQYF	TGTGCCAGCAGCTTGGTATTGACTAGCGGATCATACGAGCAGTACTTC
-	TRBV4-1	TRBJ2-2	TRBD2	CASSQGLAGGPNVLIGELFF	TGCGCCAGCAGCCAAGGACTAGCGGGAGGGCCTAATGTTTTAATCGGGGAGCTGTTTTTT
-	TRBV5-4	TRBJ2-1	TRBD2	CASTRGGSSYNEQFF	TGTGCCAGCACCCGGGGAGGGAGCTCCTACAATGAGCAGTTCTTC
-	TRBV5-1	TRBJ2-1	-	CASRRGPGDEQFF	TGCGCCAGCAGGAGAGGGCCGGGGGATGAGCAGTTCTTC
-	TRBV15	TRBJ2-3	TRBD2	CATSRDSGGRALDTQYF	TGTGCCACCAGCAGAGATTCGGGCGGGAGGGCCTTAGATACGCAGTATTTT
-	TRBV5-1	TRBJ2-1	-	CASSFRQGRDNEQFF	TGCGCCAGCAGCTTCCGGCAGGGGAGAGACAATGAGCAGTTCTTC
-	TRBV6-5	TRBJ2-2	-	CASRAGYLTGELFF	TGTGCCAGCCGGGCAGGGTATCTGACCGGGGAGCTGTTTTTT
once	TRBV5-6	TRBJ1-3	TRBD1	CASGTGVNTIYF	TGTGCCAGCGGGACAGGGGTAAACACCATATATTTT
-	TRBV11-2	TRBJ1-2	-	CASSPLKAYGYTF	TGTGCCAGCAGCCCGTTGAAAGCCTATGGCTACACCTTC
once	TRBV20-1	TRBJ2-5	-	CSASGRETQYF	TGCAGTGCTAGCGGGAGAGAGACCCAGTACTTC
-	TRBV11-3	TRBJ2-7	TRBD2	CASSSGLAGEQYF	TGTGCCAGCAGCTCCGGACTAGCTGGTGAGCAGTACTTC
-	TRBV7-2	TRBJ2-7	TRBD2	CASKGGSYEQYF	TGTGCCAGCAAAGGCGGGAGCTACGAGCAGTACTTC
-	TRBV5-1	TRBJ1-1	TRBD1	CASGTGRLGNTEAFF	TGCGCCAGCGGGACAGGGAGGTTGGGGAACACTGAAGCTTTCTTT
-	TRBV4-1	TRBJ2-1	TRBD2	CASSPRTSGRENEQFF	TGCGCCAGCAGCCCGAGGACTAGCGGGAGAGAGAATGAGCAGTTCTTC
-	TRBV11-3	TRBJ2-3	-	CASSLVQVTDTQYF	TGTGCCAGCAGCTTAGTACAGGTCACAGATACGCAGTATTTT
-	TRBV2	TRBJ2-3	TRBD2	CASRWEGRDTQYF	TGTGCCAGCAGGTGGGAGGGCCGAGATACGCAGTATTTT
-	TRBV5-1	TRBJ2-3	TRBD2	CAGGLAENSDTQYF	TGCGCCGGGGGACTAGCGGAGAATTCAGATACGCAGTATTTT
-	TRBV2	TRBJ1-1	-	CASTGPRSATEAFF	TGTGCCAGCACTGGGCCCCGGTCTGCCACTGAAGCTTTCTTT